This is a list of T cell receptor beta chains from one sample in a study of blood T cell repertoires in COVID-19. TCRdb's copy holds only in-frame clones and misses some; the assay was immunoSEQ multiplex PCR. Of about 140,000 clones listed, about 90% are singletons. Material: PBMCs or T cells enriched from blood (not recorded which). The receptors were gathered from a man in his 60s who had recovered from COVID-19. Each CDR3 is given with its conserved first and last residue. D genes are given only for firm matches. Not all rows give a size; the values are once, few, many and, for expanded clones, a class.

V	J	size	D	DNA	CDR3
TRBV7-8	TRBJ2-3	-	-	TGTGCCAGCAGCTTAGTCAGGGGGGGCACAGATACGCAGTATTTT	CASSLVRGGTDTQYF
TRBV11-2	TRBJ1-3	-	TRBD1	TGTGCCAGCAGCTTTAGCAGGGGGCCCATATTCTCTGGAAACACCATATATTTT	CASSFSRGPIFSGNTIYF
TRBV18	TRBJ2-5	once	-	TGTGCCACCGCCCGGGATCAGCGGGAGACCCAGTACTTC	CATARDQRETQYF
TRBV27	TRBJ2-3	-	TRBD2	TGTGCCAGCAACTACGGCGGGAGGGCAGATACGCAGTATTTT	CASNYGGRADTQYF
TRBV12-3/TRBV12-4	TRBJ2-2	-	-	TGTGCCAGCAGGCTACAGGTTCGCGGGGAGCTGTTTTTT	CASRLQVRGELFF
TRBV5-6	TRBJ2-5	once	TRBD1	TGTGCCAGCAGCTCGGACAGGGGGCGGGAGACCCAGTACTTC	CASSSDRGRETQYF
TRBV9	TRBJ1-6	-	-	TGTGCCAGCCGCCGGGGAGGGTATAATTCACCCCTCCACTTT	CASRRGGYNSPLHF
TRBV27	TRBJ2-7	-	-	TGTGCCAGCAGTACCTCGCGGGGTAAATCGGATCTGTACGAGCAGTACTTC	CASSTSRGKSDLYEQYF
TRBV27	TRBJ1-4	-	-	TGTGCCAGCAGTTTATCCCCTTCTCTTAATGAAAAACTGTTTTTT	CASSLSPSLNEKLFF
TRBV6-4	TRBJ1-1	-	-	TGTGCCAGCAGTGACGAGATTAACACTGAAGCTTTCTTT	CASSDEINTEAFF
TRBV19	TRBJ1-5	-	-	TGTGCCAGTAGTATAGCCGCGGGTAGCAATCAGCCCCAGCATTTT	CASSIAAGSNQPQHF
TRBV7-3	TRBJ2-3	once	-	TGTGCCAGCAGCTTGTCAGGGTTGGCAGATACGCAGTATTTT	CASSLSGLADTQYF
TRBV6-1	TRBJ1-6	once	-	TGTGCCAGCAGTGAGGGGCTTAATTCACCCCTCCACTTT	CASSEGLNSPLHF
TRBV30	TRBJ2-3	-	-	TGTGCCTGGAGTGCGGAGTCGAGGGATACGCAGTATTTT	CAWSAESRDTQYF
TRBV6-2/TRBV6-3	TRBJ1-5	-	-	TGTGCCAGCAGTGAGACAGGTTGGGCGCGGCCCCAGCATTTT	CASSETGWARPQHF
TRBV6-4	TRBJ2-2	-	-	TGTGCCAGCAGTGACCAGGGGAACACCGGGGAGCTGTTTTTT	CASSDQGNTGELFF
TRBV19	TRBJ1-1	-	-	TGTGCCAGTGCACGAGAGGCTTTCTTT	CASAREAFF
TRBV28	TRBJ2-3	-	-	TGTGCCAGCAGTTTAAATGCAGGGTCGGATACGCAGTATTTT	CASSLNAGSDTQYF
TRBV21-1	TRBJ2-7	-	-	TGTGCCAGCAGCAACGGCGAGGACTCCCATTGGAACGAGCAGTACTTC	CASSNGEDSHWNEQYF
TRBV28	TRBJ1-5	-	TRBD1	TGTGCCAGCAGTTTCACCCGGGACAGGGGGTATCAGCCCCAGCATTTT	CASSFTRDRGYQPQHF
TRBV15	TRBJ1-5	-	TRBD1	TGTGCCACCAGCAGAGCCACAGGGGTTGGCAATCAGCCCCAGCATTTT	CATSRATGVGNQPQHF
TRBV5-1	TRBJ2-3	-	-	TGCGCCAGCAGCTTGGCCAGGGAACTGGATACGCAGTATTTT	CASSLARELDTQYF
TRBV28	TRBJ1-1	-	-	TGTGCCAGCAGTCAGGCGGGGGAGAACACTGAAGCTTTCTTT	CASSQAGENTEAFF
TRBV3-1/TRBV3-2	TRBJ2-7	-	-	TGTGCCAGCAGCCAAGGGAGAGTGGTCTACGAGCAGTACTTC	CASSQGRVVYEQYF